This TCR beta chain was found in a study of human T cells and chemical hapten exposure. Stated time point: patch test 1, 2 weeks after DPC sensitization. Treatment indicated: therapeutic diphenylcyclopropenone sensitization with weekly scalp DPC. TCRdb ran MiXCR on the RACE reads and lists one entry per CDR3 protein. The table lists some 340,000 distinct CDR3 sequences, under 8% of them singletons, with 8.4% in the top ten. V was clipped by 5 bases and J by 4 bases; unmatched bases: 11. Germline CDR1 DFQATT, CDR2 SNEGSKA (reference sequence). The CDR3 has 15 amino acids. Material: whole blood, obtained in connection with sensitization to the hapten diphenylcyclopropenone (DPC). This chain joins TRBV20-1 and TRBJ2-3; 8 bases match TRBD1. This clonotype originated in a woman younger than 35 with alopecia areata. Some clones in this sample may be carry-over from other donors' samples. The CDR3 is CSAGGQAFGADTQYF. In DNA form, the CDR3 reads TGCAGTGCTGGGGGACAGGCCTTCGGCGCAGATACGCAGTATTTT.